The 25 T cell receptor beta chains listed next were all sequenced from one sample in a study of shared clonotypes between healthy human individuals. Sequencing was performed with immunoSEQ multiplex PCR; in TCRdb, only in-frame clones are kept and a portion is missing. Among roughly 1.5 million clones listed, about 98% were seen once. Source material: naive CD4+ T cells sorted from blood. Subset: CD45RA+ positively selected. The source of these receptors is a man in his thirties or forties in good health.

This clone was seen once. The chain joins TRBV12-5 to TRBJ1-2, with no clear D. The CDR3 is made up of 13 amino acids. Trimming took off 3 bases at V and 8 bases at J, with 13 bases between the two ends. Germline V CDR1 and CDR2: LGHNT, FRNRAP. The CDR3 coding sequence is TGTGCTAGTGGTTTAACCGTATCGGGGGGCTACACCTTC. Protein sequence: CASGLTVSGGYTF.

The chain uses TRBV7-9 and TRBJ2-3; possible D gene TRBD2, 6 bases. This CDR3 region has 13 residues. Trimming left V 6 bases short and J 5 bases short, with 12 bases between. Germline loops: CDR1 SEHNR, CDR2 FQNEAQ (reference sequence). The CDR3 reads CASRFGGGDTQYF. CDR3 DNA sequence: TGTGCCAGCAGGTTCGGGGGTGGAGATACGCAGTATTTT.

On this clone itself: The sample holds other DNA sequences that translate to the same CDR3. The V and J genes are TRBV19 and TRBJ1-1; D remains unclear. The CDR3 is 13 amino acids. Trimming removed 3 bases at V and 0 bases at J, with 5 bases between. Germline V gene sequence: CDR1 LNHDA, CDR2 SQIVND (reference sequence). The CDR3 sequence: CASSISVNTEAFF. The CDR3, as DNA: TGTGCCAGTAGTATCTCCGTGAACACTGAAGCTTTCTTT.

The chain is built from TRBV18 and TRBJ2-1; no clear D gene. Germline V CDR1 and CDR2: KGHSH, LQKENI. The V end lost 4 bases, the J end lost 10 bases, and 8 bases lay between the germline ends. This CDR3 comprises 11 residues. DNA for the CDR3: TGTGCCAGCTCACTCGCGACAGAGCAGTTCTTC. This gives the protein CASSLATEQFF.

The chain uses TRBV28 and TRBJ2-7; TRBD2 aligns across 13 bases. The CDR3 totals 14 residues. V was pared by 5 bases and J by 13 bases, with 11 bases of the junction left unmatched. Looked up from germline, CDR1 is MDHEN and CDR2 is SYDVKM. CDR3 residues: CASSLQGLAGLVYF. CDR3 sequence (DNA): TGTGCCAGCAGTCTCCAGGGACTAGCGGGATTGGTTTACTTC.

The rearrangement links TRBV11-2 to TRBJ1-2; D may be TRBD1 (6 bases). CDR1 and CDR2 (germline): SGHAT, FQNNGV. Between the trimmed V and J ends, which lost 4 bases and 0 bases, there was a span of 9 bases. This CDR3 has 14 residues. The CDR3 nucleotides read TGTGCCAGCAGCTCAAGGACAGCTAACTATGGCTACACCTTC. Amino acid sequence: CASSSRTANYGYTF.

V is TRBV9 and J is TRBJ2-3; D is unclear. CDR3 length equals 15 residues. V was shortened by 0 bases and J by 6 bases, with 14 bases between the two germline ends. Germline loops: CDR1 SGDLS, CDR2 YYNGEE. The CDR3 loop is CASSVATLSSDTQYF. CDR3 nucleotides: TGTGCCAGCAGCGTAGCTACCCTATCGTCGGATACGCAGTATTTT.

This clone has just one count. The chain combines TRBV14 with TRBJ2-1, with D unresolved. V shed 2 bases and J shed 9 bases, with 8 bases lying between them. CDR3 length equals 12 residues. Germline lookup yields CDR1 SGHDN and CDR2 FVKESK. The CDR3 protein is CASSQPWGEQFF. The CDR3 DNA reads TGTGCCAGCAGCCAACCTTGGGGTGAGCAGTTCTTC.

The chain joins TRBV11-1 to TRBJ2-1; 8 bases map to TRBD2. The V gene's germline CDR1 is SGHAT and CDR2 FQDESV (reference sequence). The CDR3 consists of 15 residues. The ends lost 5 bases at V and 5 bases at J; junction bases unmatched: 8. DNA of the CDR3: TGTGCCAGCAGCCCCGACGGGGGACTAGACAATGAGCAGTTCTTC. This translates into CASSPDGGLDNEQFF. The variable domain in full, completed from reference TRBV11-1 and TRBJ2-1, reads EAEVAQSPRYKITEKSQAVAFWCDPISGHATLYWYRQILGQGPELLVQFQDESVVDDSQLPKDRFSAERLKGVDSTLKIQPAELGDSAMYLCASSPDGGLDNEQFFGPGTRLTVL.

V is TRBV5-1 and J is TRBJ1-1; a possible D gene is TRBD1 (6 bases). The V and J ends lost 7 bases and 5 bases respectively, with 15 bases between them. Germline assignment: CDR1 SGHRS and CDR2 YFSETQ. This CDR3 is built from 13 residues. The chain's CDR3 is CASHKVQGTEAFF. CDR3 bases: TGCGCCAGCCATAAAGTCCAGGGGACTGAAGCTTTCTTT. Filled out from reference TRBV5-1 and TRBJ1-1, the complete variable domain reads KAGVTQTPRYLIKTRGQQVTLSCSPISGHRSVSWYQQTPGQGLQFLFEYFSETQRNKGNFPGRFSGRQFSNSRSEMNVSTLELGDSALYLCASHKVQGTEAFFGQGTRLTVV.

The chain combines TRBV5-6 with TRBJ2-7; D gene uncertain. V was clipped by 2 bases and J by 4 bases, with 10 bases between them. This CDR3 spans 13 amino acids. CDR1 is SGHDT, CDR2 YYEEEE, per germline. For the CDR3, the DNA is TGTGCCAGCAGCTTTGTAGGGTCTTACGAGCAGTACTTC. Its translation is CASSFVGSYEQYF. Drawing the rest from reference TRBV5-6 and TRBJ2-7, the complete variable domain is DAGVTQSPTHLIKTRGQQVTLRCSPKSGHDTVSWYQQALGQGPQFIFQYYEEEERQRGNFPDRFSGHQFPNYSSELNVNALLLGDSALYLCASSFVGSYEQYFGPGTRLTVT.

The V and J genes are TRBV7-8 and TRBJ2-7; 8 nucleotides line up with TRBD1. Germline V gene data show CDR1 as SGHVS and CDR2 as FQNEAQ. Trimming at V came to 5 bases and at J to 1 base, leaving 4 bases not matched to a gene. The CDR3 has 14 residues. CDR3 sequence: CASSPGTGSYEQYF. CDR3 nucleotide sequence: TGTGCCAGCAGCCCCGGGACAGGATCCTACGAGCAGTACTTC. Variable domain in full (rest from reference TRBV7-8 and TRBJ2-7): GAGVSQSPRYKVAKRGQDVALRCDPISGHVSLFWYQQALGQGPEFLTYFQNEAQLDKSGLPSDRFFAERPEGSVSTLKIQRTQQEDSAVYLCASSPGTGSYEQYFGPGTRLTVT.

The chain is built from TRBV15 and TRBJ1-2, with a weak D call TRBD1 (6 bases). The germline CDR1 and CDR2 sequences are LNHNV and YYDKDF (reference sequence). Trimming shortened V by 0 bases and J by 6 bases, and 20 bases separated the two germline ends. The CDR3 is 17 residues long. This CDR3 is CATSRDSGASVLDGYTF. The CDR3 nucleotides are TGTGCCACCAGCAGAGATTCGGGGGCCTCAGTCCTGGATGGCTACACCTTC.

The CDR3 region has the DNA TGTGCCAGCAGCGCCCTCAGGGAGACAGATACGCAGTATTTT. Translation: CASSALRETDTQYF. The chain couples TRBV9 to TRBJ2-3; the D call may be TRBD1 or TRBD2 (5 bases each). CDR1 SGDLS and CDR2 YYNGEE come from the germline V gene. Trimming left V 3 bases short and J 3 bases short, with 11 bases between. The CDR3 has 14 residues.

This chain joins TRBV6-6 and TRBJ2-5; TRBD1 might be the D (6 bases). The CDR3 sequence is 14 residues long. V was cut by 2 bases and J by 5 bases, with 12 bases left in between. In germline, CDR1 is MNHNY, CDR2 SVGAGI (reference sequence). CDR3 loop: CASSYITGPETQYF. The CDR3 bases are TGTGCCAGCAGTTACATAACAGGGCCGGAGACCCAGTACTTC.

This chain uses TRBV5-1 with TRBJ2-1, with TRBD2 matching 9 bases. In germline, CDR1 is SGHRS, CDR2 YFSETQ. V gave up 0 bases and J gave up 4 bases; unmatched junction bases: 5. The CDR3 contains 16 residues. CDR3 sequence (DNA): TGCGCCAGCAGCTTGGTGGCTAGCGGGGATTACAATGAGCAGTTCTTC. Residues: CASSLVASGDYNEQFF.

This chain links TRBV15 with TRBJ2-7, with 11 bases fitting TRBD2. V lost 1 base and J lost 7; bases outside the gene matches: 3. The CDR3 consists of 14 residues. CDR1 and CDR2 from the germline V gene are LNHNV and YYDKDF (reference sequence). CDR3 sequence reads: CATSRGSGRGEQYF. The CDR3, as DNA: TGTGCCACCAGCAGAGGTAGCGGGAGGGGTGAGCAGTACTTC. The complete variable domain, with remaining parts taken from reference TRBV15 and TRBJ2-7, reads DAMVIQNPRYQVTQFGKPVTLSCSQTLNHNVMYWYQQKSSQAPKLLFHYYDKDFNNEADTPDNFQSRRPNTSFCFLDIRSPGLGDTAMYLCATSRGSGRGEQYFGPGTRLTVT.

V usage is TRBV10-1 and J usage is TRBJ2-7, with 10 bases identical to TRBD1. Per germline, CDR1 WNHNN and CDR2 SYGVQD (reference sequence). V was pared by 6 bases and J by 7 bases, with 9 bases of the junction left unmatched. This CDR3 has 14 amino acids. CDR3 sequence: CASSPGTGVGEQYF. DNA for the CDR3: TGCGCCAGCAGCCCCGGGACAGGGGTCGGGGAGCAGTACTTC.

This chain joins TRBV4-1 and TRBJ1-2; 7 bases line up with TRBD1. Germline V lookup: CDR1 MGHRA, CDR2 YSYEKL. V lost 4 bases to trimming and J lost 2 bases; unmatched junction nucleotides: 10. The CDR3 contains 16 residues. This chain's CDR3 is CASSRGGTDANYGYTF. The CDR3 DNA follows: TGCGCCAGCAGCCGCGGCGGGACAGACGCAAACTATGGCTACACCTTC.

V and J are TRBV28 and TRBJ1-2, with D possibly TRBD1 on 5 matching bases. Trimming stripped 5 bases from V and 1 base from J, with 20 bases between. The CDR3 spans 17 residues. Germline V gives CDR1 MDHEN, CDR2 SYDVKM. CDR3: CASSISAGGTNNYGYTF. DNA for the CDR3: TGTGCCAGCAGTATTTCGGCAGGTGGGACTAATAACTATGGCTACACCTTC.

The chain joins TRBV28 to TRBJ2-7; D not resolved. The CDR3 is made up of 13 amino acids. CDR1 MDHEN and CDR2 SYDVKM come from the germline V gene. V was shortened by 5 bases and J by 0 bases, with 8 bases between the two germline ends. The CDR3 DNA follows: TGTGCCAGCAGTCCCGCGCCCTCCTACGAGCAGTACTTC. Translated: CASSPAPSYEQYF.

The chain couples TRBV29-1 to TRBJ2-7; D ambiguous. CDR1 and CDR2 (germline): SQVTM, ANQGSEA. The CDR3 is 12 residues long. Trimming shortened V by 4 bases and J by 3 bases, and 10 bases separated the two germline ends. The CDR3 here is CSVVSEDYEQYF. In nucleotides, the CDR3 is TGCAGCGTTGTCTCAGAGGACTACGAGCAGTACTTC.

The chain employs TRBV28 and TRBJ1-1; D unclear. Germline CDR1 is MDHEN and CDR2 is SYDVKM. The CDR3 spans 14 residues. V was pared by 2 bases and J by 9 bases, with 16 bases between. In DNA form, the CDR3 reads TGTGCCAGCAGTTTAAGGATAGGGCCCACCCAAGCTTTCTTT. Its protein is CASSLRIGPTQAFF.

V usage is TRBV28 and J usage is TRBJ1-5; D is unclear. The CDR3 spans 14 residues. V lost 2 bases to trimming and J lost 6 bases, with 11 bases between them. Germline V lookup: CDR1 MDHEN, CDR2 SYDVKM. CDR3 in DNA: TGTGCCAGCAGTTTAAGGAGGACCGGTCAGCCCCAGCATTTT. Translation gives CASSLRRTGQPQHF.

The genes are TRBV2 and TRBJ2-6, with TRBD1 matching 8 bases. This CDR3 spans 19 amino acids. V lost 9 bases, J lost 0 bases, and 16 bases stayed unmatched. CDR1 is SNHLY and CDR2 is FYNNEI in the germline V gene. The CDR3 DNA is TGTGCCAGGACAATAACCGAGGGACAGGAGAGCTCTGGGGCCAACGTCCTGACTTTC. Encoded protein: CARTITEGQESSGANVLTF. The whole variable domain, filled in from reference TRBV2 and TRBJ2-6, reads EPEVTQTPSHQVTQMGQEVILRCVPISNHLYFYWYRQILGQKVEFLVSFYNNEISEKSEIFDDQFSVERPDGSNFTLKIRSTKLEDSAMYFCARTITEGQESSGANVLTFGAGSRLTVL.